A single sample is the source of the 8 T cell receptor beta chains below, sequenced in a study of cytomegalovirus exposure and HLA in healthy donors. The PCR was carried out with 60 Vbeta primers and 13 Jbeta primers. TCRdb keeps only in-frame clones here, not all; method: immunoSEQ multiplex PCR. Among over 120,000 clones, around 80% were seen once, and the ten largest hold around a tenth. The sequenced sample was PBMCs. Receptors were obtained from a woman aged 55-75 years in good health and CMV-seropositive.

This clone was counted a single time. DNA of the CDR3: TGTGCCAGCAGTTACCTCGAGCAGCCCCAGCATTTT. The encoded protein is CASSYLEQPQHF. The gene calls are TRBV6-6 and TRBJ1-5; no clear D. Germline-derived CDR1 and CDR2 are MNHNY and SVGAGI (reference sequence). V was clipped by 2 bases and J by 7 bases, with 6 bases between them. The CDR3 is 12 amino acids.

The rearrangement links TRBV4-2 to TRBJ2-7, with TRBD2 as a possible D gene (6 bases). The V end was cut by 3 bases, the J end by 6 bases, with 18 bases between. Germline CDR1 is LGHNA and CDR2 is YNFKEQ. The CDR3 consists of 15 residues. The CDR3 DNA is TGTGCCAGCAGCCATGGCGGGACCTCTCTCCCCGAGCAGTACTTC. This gives the protein CASSHGGTSLPEQYF.

The chain is built from TRBV4-2 and TRBJ2-1, with 10 bases identical to TRBD1. J was trimmed by 7 bases and V by 0 bases; bases with no gene match: 3. There are 15 residues in the CDR3. Germline CDR1 and CDR2: LGHNA and YNFKEQ. CDR3 region: CASSQDGGQGNEQFF. The CDR3 bases are TGTGCCAGCAGCCAAGATGGGGGACAGGGGAATGAGCAGTTCTTC.

V gene TRBV7-6 combines with J gene TRBJ1-1; 8 positions match TRBD1. This CDR3 spans 14 amino acids. The germline V gene encodes CDR1 SGHVS and CDR2 FNYEAQ. V was pared by 3 bases and J by 2 bases, with 2 bases of the junction left unmatched. The chain's CDR3 is CASSLTGANTEAFF. The DNA of the CDR3 is TGTGCCAGCAGCTTGACAGGGGCAAACACTGAAGCTTTCTTT.

The chain recombines TRBV11-2 with TRBJ1-2; 7 bases match TRBD1. The V gene end was trimmed by 1 base and the J gene end by 6 bases; junction bases not matched to a gene: 5. Germline CDR1 and CDR2: SGHAT and FQNNGV. The CDR3 covers 14 residues. CDR3 sequence: CASSLVGTANGYTF. CDR3 sequence (DNA): TGTGCCAGCAGCTTAGTGGGGACAGCTAATGGCTACACCTTC.

V gene TRBV4-1 combines with J gene TRBJ2-3; tentatively, D is TRBD2 (6 bases). From germline, CDR1 is MGHRA and CDR2 YSYEKL. V was trimmed by 3 bases and J by 1 base, leaving 14 bases between them. The CDR3 is made up of 16 amino acids. This CDR3 is CASSQATRGGTDTQYF. The CDR3 nucleotides read TGCGCCAGCAGCCAGGCGACTCGCGGGGGCACAGATACGCAGTATTTT.

The chain couples TRBV6-5 to TRBJ2-5; TRBD2 matches at 8 bases. Unmatched junction bases numbered 3, after V lost 6 bases and J lost 0 bases. The CDR3 is 14 amino acids. Germline V lookup: CDR1 MNHEY, CDR2 SVGAGI. Here the CDR3 reads CASRPGLDQETQYF. The CDR3 DNA is TGTGCCAGCAGACCGGGACTAGACCAAGAGACCCAGTACTTC.

For the CDR3, the DNA is TGTGCCTGGAGTAGGGAGGGGGGCACCGGGGAGCTGTTTTTT. Translation gives CAWSREGGTGELFF. The chain couples TRBV30 to TRBJ2-2; D is perhaps TRBD2 (7 bases). The germline CDR1 and CDR2 sequences are GTSNPN and SVGIG (reference sequence). The CDR3 length is 14 residues. The V end lost 2 bases, the J end lost 4 bases, and 11 bases lay between the germline ends.